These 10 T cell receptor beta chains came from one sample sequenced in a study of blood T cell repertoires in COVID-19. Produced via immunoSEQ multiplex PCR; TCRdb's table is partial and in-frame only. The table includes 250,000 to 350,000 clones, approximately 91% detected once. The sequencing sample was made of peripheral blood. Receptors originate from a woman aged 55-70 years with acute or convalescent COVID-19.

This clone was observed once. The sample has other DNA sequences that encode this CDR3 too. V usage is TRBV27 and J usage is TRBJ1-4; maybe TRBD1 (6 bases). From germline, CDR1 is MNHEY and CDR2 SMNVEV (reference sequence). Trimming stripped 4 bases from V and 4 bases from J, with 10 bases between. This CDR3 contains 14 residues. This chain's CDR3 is CASSSGQFNEKLFF. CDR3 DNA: TGTGCCAGCAGTTCCGGACAGTTTAATGAAAAACTGTTTTTT.

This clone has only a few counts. The CDR3 reads CASSQVISGYAEKLFF. In DNA form, the CDR3 reads TGTGCCAGCAGCCAAGTGATATCAGGGTATGCTGAAAAACTGTTTTTT. This chain connects TRBV14 to TRBJ1-4; perhaps TRBD1 as D (5 bases). The CDR3 runs to 16 residues. Trimming removed 1 base at V and 7 bases at J, with 16 bases between. The V gene's germline CDR1 is SGHDN and CDR2 FVKESK. Combining the CDR3 with reference TRBV14 and TRBJ1-4 gives the whole variable domain EAGVTQFPSHSVIEKGQTVTLRCDPISGHDNLYWYRRVMGKEIKFLLHFVKESKQDESGMPNNRFLAERTGGTYSTLKVQPAELEDSGVYFCASSQVISGYAEKLFFGSGTQLSVL.

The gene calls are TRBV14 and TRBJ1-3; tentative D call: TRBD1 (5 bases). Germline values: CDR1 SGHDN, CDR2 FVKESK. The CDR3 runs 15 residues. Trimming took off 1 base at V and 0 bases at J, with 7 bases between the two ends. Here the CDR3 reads CASSQAGVSGNTIYF. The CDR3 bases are TGTGCCAGCAGCCAAGCGGGGGTCTCTGGAAACACCATATATTTT.

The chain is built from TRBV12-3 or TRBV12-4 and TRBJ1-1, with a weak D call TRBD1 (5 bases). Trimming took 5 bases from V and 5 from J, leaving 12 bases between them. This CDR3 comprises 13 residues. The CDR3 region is CASSKDTRTEAFF. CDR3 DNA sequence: TGTGCCAGCAGTAAGGACACGAGAACTGAAGCTTTCTTT.

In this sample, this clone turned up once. The CDR3 loop reads CASRQGYNEKLFF. CDR3 coding DNA: TGTGCCAGCAGGCAGGGGTATAATGAAAAACTGTTTTTT. The chain combines TRBV27 with TRBJ1-4; perhaps TRBD1 as D (6 bases). The germline gives CDR1 MNHEY, CDR2 SMNVEV (reference sequence). V lost 6 bases and J 4 bases, leaving 9 bases between the germline ends. CDR3 length: 13 amino acids. Based on the CDR3 plus reference TRBV27 and TRBJ1-4, the full variable domain is EAQVTQNPRYLITVTGKKLTVTCSQNMNHEYMSWYRQDPGLGLRQIYYSMNVEVTDKGDVPEGYKVSRKEKRNFPLILESPSPNQTSLYFCASRQGYNEKLFFGSGTQLSVL.

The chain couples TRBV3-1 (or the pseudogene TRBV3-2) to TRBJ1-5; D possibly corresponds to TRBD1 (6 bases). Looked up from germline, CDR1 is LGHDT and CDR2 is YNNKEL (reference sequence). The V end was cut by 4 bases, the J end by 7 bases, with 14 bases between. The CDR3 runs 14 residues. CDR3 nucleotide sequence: TGTGCCAGCAGCCCAGGGAGGGGGATCCAGCCCCAGCATTTT. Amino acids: CASSPGRGIQPQHF.

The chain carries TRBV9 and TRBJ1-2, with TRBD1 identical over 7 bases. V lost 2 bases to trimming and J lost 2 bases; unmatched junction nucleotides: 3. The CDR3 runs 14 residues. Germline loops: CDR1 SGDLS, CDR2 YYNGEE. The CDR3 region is CASSVPGGNYGYTF. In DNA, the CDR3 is TGTGCCAGCAGCGTTCCAGGGGGGAACTATGGCTACACCTTC.

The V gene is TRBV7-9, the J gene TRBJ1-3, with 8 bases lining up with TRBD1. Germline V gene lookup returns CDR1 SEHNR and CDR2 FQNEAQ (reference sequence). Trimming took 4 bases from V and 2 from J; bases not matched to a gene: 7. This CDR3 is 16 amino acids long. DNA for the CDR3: TGTGCCAGCAGCTACTCAGGACAGGGAACTGGAAACACCATATATTTT. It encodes CASSYSGQGTGNTIYF.

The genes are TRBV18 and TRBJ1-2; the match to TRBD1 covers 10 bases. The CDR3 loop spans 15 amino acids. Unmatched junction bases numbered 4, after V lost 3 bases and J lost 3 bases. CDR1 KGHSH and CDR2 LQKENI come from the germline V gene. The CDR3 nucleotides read TGTGCCAGCTCACCTTCGACAGGGGGCGACTATGGCTACACCTTC. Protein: CASSPSTGGDYGYTF. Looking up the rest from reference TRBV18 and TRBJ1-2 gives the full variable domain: NAGVMQNPRHLVRRRGQEARLRCSPMKGHSHVYWYRQLPEEGLKFMVYLQKENIIDESGMPKERFSAEFPKEGPSILRIQQVVRGDSAAYFCASSPSTGGDYGYTFGSGTRLTVV.

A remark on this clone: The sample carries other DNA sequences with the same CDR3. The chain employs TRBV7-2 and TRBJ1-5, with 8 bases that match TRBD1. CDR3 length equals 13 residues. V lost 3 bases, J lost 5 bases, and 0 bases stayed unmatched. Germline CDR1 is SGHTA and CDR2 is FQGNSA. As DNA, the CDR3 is TGTGCCAGCAGCTTGGACAGGGATCAGCCCCAGCATTTT. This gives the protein CASSLDRDQPQHF.